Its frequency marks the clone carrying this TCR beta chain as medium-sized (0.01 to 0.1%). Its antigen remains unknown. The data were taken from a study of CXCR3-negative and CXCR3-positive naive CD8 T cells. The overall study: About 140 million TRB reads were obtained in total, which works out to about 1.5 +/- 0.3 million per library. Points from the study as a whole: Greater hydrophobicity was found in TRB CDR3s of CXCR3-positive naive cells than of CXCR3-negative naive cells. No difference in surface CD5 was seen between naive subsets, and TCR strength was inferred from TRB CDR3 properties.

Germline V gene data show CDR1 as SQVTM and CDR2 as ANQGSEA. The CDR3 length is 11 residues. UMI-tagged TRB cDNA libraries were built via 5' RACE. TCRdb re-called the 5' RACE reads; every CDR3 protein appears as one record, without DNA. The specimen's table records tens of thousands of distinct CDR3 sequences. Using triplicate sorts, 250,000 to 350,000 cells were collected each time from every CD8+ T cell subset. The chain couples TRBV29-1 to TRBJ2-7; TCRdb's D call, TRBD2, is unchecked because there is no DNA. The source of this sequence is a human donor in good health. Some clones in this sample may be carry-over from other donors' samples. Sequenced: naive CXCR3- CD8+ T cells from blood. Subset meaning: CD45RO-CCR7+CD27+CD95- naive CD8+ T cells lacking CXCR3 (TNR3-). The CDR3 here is CSVERAGEQYF.